This TCR beta chain was sequenced during a study of vaccination and CD4 T cells after COVID-19. Documented treatment: roughly ten-day PBMC culture with coronavirus spike peptide pools or control peptides (ViraFEST assay). Using peptide pools, antigen-specific T cells were expanded in ViraFEST before TCRs were sequenced. With 10 ug/ml peptide pools and roughly 9.4 IU/ml IL-2, PBMCs were cultured at some 2.2 million per well. This clonotype has a handful of counts. Its antigen remains unidentified. General study results and limits: Convalescent patients had a median around 86% of reactive clones appearing only post-vaccination.

Deletions cut 5 bases from V and 0 bases from J, with 4 bases between. The CDR3 runs to 11 residues. The germline CDR1 and CDR2 sequences are DFQATT and SNEGSKA (reference sequence). With the Oncomine TCR Beta short-read assay, DNA from cultured CD4+ T cells was sequenced. From cultured CD4+ T cells, genomic DNA was extracted. TCRdb reanalysed the PCR reads using MiXCR and keeps one entry per CDR3 protein. The profile covers approximately 12,000 distinct CDR3 sequences, with approximately 53% appearing a single time and about 15% taken by the ten largest. This receptor was taken from a human donor who had recovered from COVID-19. The sequenced sample consisted of CD4+ T cells from blood, cultured in vitro. The gene calls are TRBV20-1 and TRBJ2-5; D unresolved. Written as DNA, the CDR3 is TGCAGTGCTGAGTACCAAGAGACCCAGTACTTC. This translates into CSAEYQETQYF.